Shown below are 14 T cell receptor beta chains from a single sample sequenced in a study of molecular identifiers for immune sequencing clone quantification. TCRdb analysed the PCR reads with MiXCR anew, one entry per CDR3 protein. The data hold about 320,000 distinct CDR3 sequences, with 20% to 25% observed a single time. Input material: naive CD8+ T cells from blood, with Jurkat cell RNA spiked in. As for subset: FACS-sorted CD8+CD4-CCR7+CD45RA+ naive T cells. The receptors come from a human donor in good health. Some libraries in this study had Jurkat cell RNA spiked in.

In its sample, this clonotype was seen many times. The chain has TRBV4-1 and TRBJ1-1; 7 bases map to TRBD1. Germline values: CDR1 MGHRA, CDR2 YSYEKL. After removal of 0 bases from V and 0 bases from J, the junction contained 10 bases not matched to a gene. The CDR3 loop spans 18 amino acids. As DNA, the CDR3 is TGCGCCAGCAGCCAAGATCTCCACAGGGGCGAGATGAACACTGAAGCTTTCTTT. This codes for CASSQDLHRGEMNTEAFF.

This clonotype was counted ten times or more. The rearrangement joins TRBV19 to TRBJ1-5; 12 nucleotides agree with TRBD1. CDR1 is LNHDA and CDR2 is SQIVND in the germline V gene (reference sequence). V trimming: 4 bases; J trimming: 3 bases; junction bases outside the gene matches: 1. This CDR3 has 15 amino acids. The CDR3 is CASSTGQGANQPQHF. The CDR3 bases are TGTGCCAGTAGTACGGGACAGGGGGCCAATCAGCCCCAGCATTTT. Together with reference TRBV19 and TRBJ1-5, the CDR3 gives the full variable domain: DGGITQSPKYLFRKEGQNVTLSCEQNLNHDAMYWYRQDPGQGLRLIYYSQIVNDFQKGDIAEGYSVSREKKESFPLTVTSAQKNPTAFYLCASSTGQGANQPQHFGDGTRLSIL.

The CDR3 loop reads CASSPRDRPNTEAFF. The CDR3 nucleotides are TGTGCCAGCAGCCCCCGGGACAGACCGAACACTGAAGCTTTCTTT. V and J are TRBV14 and TRBJ1-1, with 7 bases fitting TRBD1. The ends lost 4 bases at V and 1 base at J; junction bases unmatched: 6. There are 15 residues in the CDR3. The germline gives CDR1 SGHDN, CDR2 FVKESK.

In its sample, this clonotype was seen a few times. This may stem from a read error, because a much larger clone lies one nucleotide away. The J gene is TRBJ2-6, the V gene TRBV6-5; D gene unclear. The CDR3 runs 13 residues. Germline V lookup: CDR1 MNHEY, CDR2 SVGAGI. The CDR3, as DNA: TGTGCCGGCAGTTATGGTGGGGCCAACGTCCTGACTTTC. Encoded protein: CAGSYGGANVLTF.

This clonotype showed up many times. The chain joins TRBV4-3 to TRBJ2-7; TRBD1 matches at 8 bases. The CDR3 runs to 14 residues. CDR1 is LGHNA, CDR2 YSLEER, per germline. V shed 1 base and J 5 bases; nucleotides not matched to a gene: 4. CDR3 region: CASSQGTGIDEQYF. In nucleotides, the CDR3 is TGCGCCAGCAGCCAAGGGACAGGGATTGACGAGCAGTACTTC.

As concerns this clonotype: This may be a read error, as it is one base from a much larger clone. The rearrangement uses TRBV24-1 and TRBJ2-2; D might be TRBD2 (5 bases). There are 13 residues in the CDR3. In germline, CDR1 is KGHDR, CDR2 SFDVKD. The CDR3 DNA is TGTGCCACCGGACCTAGGAACACCGGGGAGCGGTTTTTT. Translating it yields CATGPRNTGERFF.

As concerns this clonotype: A read error may explain this, as a much larger clone is one base away. The rearrangement joins TRBV9 to TRBJ1-3, with D maybe TRBD1 (5 bases). There are 14 residues in the CDR3. Germline-derived CDR1 and CDR2 are SGDLS and YYNGEE. The CDR3 nucleotides are TGTGCCAGCAGCGCAGGGAGCTCTGGAAACACCGTATATTTT. Protein product: CASSAGSSGNTVYF. Variable domain in full (rest from reference TRBV9 and TRBJ1-3): DSGVTQTPKHLITATGQRVTLRCSPRSGDLSVYWYQQSLDQGLQFLIQYYNGEERAKGNILERFSAQQFPDLHSELNLSSLELGDSALYFCASSAGSSGNTVYFGEGSWLTVV.

Many counts were recorded for this clonotype. J is TRBJ2-7 and V is TRBV12-3 or TRBV12-4, with TRBD1 identical over 9 bases. Germline trimming cut 3 bases from V and 5 bases from J; bases unmatched to any gene: 5. The CDR3 length is 14 residues. This CDR3 reads CASSFDRGVNEQYF. CDR3 coding DNA: TGTGCCAGCAGTTTCGACAGGGGGGTTAACGAGCAGTACTTC.

In this sample, this clonotype turned up many times. This chain joins TRBV12-3 or TRBV12-4 and TRBJ1-4; weak D call: TRBD1 (5 bases). This CDR3 spans 15 amino acids. V gave up 5 bases and J gave up 8 bases, with 18 bases separating them. This CDR3 reads CASSPIRDIQEKLFF. The CDR3 coding sequence is TGTGCCAGCAGTCCTATCAGGGATATACAGGAAAAACTGTTTTTT.

This clonotype was detected a few times. The rearrangement joins TRBV11-2 to TRBJ2-5; weak D call: TRBD2 (6 bases). Trimming stripped 0 bases from V and 0 bases from J, with 14 bases between. The CDR3 is made up of 17 amino acids. Germline values: CDR1 SGHAT, CDR2 FQNNGV. Here the CDR3 DNA reads TGTGCCAGCAGCTTAGATTCGTTAGCGGACTACCAAGAGACCCAGTACTTC. Its translation is CASSLDSLADYQETQYF.

As to this clonotype: A clone one base away is much larger, so this may be a read error. The chain uses TRBV6-5 and TRBJ1-1; D ambiguous. CDR3 length: 14 amino acids. Germline V gene data show CDR1 as MNHEY and CDR2 as SVGAGI. Here the CDR3 DNA reads TGTGCCGGCAGTTATGGGAACTTGAACACTGAAGCTTTCTTT. It encodes CAGSYGNLNTEAFF.

This clonotype has at least ten counts. J is TRBJ1-5 and V is TRBV6-1; tentatively, D is TRBD1 (6 bases). CDR3 length: 16 residues. Trimming removed 1 base at V and 5 bases at J, with 15 bases between. Germline values: CDR1 MNHNS, CDR2 SASEGT. CDR3 in DNA: TGTGCCAGCAGTGAAGAACAGGGAACCTGGGATCAGCCCCAGCATTTT. It translates to CASSEEQGTWDQPQHF.

This clonotype was observed many times. This CDR3 reads CASSWRGAGTDTQYF. The CDR3 DNA reads as TGTGCCAGCAGTTGGCGGGGGGCCGGCACAGATACGCAGTATTTT. The rearrangement links TRBV11-2 to TRBJ2-3, with 8 bases lining up with TRBD2. The CDR3 contains 15 residues. Trimming took 6 bases from V and 1 from J; bases not matched to a gene: 6. Germline-derived CDR1 and CDR2 are SGHAT and FQNNGV.

Of note for this clonotype: Being one base from a much bigger clone, this may be a read error. The V gene is TRBV5-1, the J gene TRBJ2-7; TRBD2 agrees at 15 bases. V was clipped by 4 bases and J by 4 bases; unmatched bases: 9. The CDR3 sequence is 17 residues long. Germline CDR1 is SGHRS and CDR2 is YFSETQ. Written as DNA, the CDR3 is TGCGCCAGCAGCCTCGGGACTAGCGGGAGGATTACTTACGAGCAGTACTTC. It specifies CASSLGTSGRITYEQYF.